The sequence of this T cell receptor (beta chain) was determined in a study of identical twins. The CDR3 consists of 17 residues. Germline V lookup: CDR1 MGHRA, CDR2 YSYEKL. V lost 5 bases and J lost 3; bases outside the gene matches: 11. Study outcomes and limitations: Conclusions leaned on cross-sectional statistical analysis and did not track the same donors over time. Modelling underestimated the level of out-of-frame TCR alpha sharing observed in monozygotic twins. There was an excess of low generation probability in the out-of-frame alpha sequences that twins shared.

TCRdb independently ran MiXCR on the 5' RACE reads; one entry per CDR3 protein. The data contain roughly 1,500,000 distinct CDR3 sequences, about 32% of them singletons. Concerning this clonotype itself: Antigen unknown.

The receptor was isolated from a newborn girl in good health. The V and J genes are TRBV4-1 and TRBJ2-3; 10 nucleotides agree with TRBD2. Material: cord blood. The CDR3 nucleotides are TGCGCCAGCAGCTTACTAGCGGGGAGGTCAGAGACAGATACGCAGTATTTT. Its protein product is CASSLLAGRSETDTQYF.